Listed here are 21 T cell receptor beta chains from one sample, sequenced in a study of T cell repertoires in cytomegalovirus infection. TCRdb re-called the reads with MiXCR, one entry per CDR3 protein. The sample includes 300,000 to 400,000 distinct CDR3 sequences, more than 9% of them seen just once. Sequenced material: PBMCs. These receptors all stem from a human donor in good health (CMV status not recorded). Some clones in this sample may be carry-over from other donors' samples.

This clonotype was observed a handful of times. This chain links TRBV6-6 with TRBJ2-7, with TRBD2 identical over 7 bases. Unmatched junction bases numbered 11, after V lost 6 bases and J lost 0 bases. The germline gives CDR1 MNHNY, CDR2 SVGAGI (reference sequence). The length of the CDR3 is 16 residues. This CDR3 reads CASRGGWEGRSYEQYF. Written as DNA, the CDR3 is TGTGCCAGCAGAGGAGGTTGGGAGGGCCGCTCCTACGAGCAGTACTTC.

The chain joins TRBV28 to TRBJ2-7; 11 positions agree with TRBD2. V gave up 5 bases and J gave up 5 bases; unmatched junction bases: 8. Per the germline V gene, CDR1 is MDHEN and CDR2 is SYDVKM. CDR3 length equals 15 residues. DNA for the CDR3: TGTGCCAGCAGTCCAATCGGACTAGCGGGCGACGAGCAGTACTTC. Translating gives CASSPIGLAGDEQYF.

This clonotype was seen at least ten times. The CDR3 DNA sequence: TGCAGTGCTTCTAGGGGGGCCGGGGAGACCCAGTACTTC. Translation gives CSASRGAGETQYF. This sequence joins TRBV20-1 and TRBJ2-5; D assignment may be TRBD1 or TRBD2 (6 bases each). The CDR3 sequence is 13 residues long. The germline gives CDR1 DFQATT, CDR2 SNEGSKA (reference sequence). V lost 5 bases and J 5 bases, leaving 15 bases between the germline ends.

The rearrangement links TRBV10-3 to TRBJ2-5; D is perhaps TRBD1 (5 bases). Germline V gene lookup returns CDR1 ENHRY and CDR2 SYGVKD. The CDR3 has 11 amino acids. V lost 8 bases, J lost 5 bases, and 9 bases lay in between. This chain's CDR3 is CAIGARETQYF. CDR3 DNA sequence: TGTGCCATCGGGGCGAGGGAGACCCAGTACTTC.

The sample holds a few counts of this clonotype. The chain carries TRBV12-5 and TRBJ2-2; perhaps TRBD1 as D (6 bases). This CDR3 comprises 18 residues. Trimming took off 6 bases at V and 1 base at J, with 21 bases between the two ends. The germline V gene has CDR1 LGHNT and CDR2 FRNRAP. CDR3 amino acids: CASGLGLGQSLNTGELFF. DNA of the CDR3: TGTGCTAGTGGCCTCGGCCTAGGACAGTCGCTGAACACCGGGGAGCTGTTTTTT. Full variable domain (missing parts from reference TRBV12-5 and TRBJ2-2): DARVTQTPRHKVTEMGQEVTMRCQPILGHNTVFWYRQTMMQGLELLAYFRNRAPLDDSGMPKDRFSAEMPDATLATLKIQPSEPRDSAVYFCASGLGLGQSLNTGELFFGEGSRLTVL.

As concerns this clonotype: A much more abundant neighbour one base away suggests this may be a read error. The genes are TRBV30 and TRBJ1-2, with unresolved D. Germline V gene lookup returns CDR1 GTSNPN and CDR2 SVGIG (reference sequence). This CDR3 comprises 15 residues. V was clipped by 2 bases and J by 6 bases, with 19 bases between them. The CDR3 DNA sequence: TGTGCCTGGAGTAGGGTAAGAGAGGGCAATGATGGCTACACCTTC. Translation: CAWSRVREGNDGYTF.

Concerning this clonotype itself: Being one base from a much bigger clone, this may be a read error. The chain links TRBV27 to TRBJ2-2; 8 bases agree with TRBD1. CDR1 is MNHEY, CDR2 SMNVEV, per germline (reference sequence). The CDR3 spans 15 residues. The CDR3 sequence: CASSSRDRNSGELFF. The CDR3 DNA reads as TGTGCCAGCAGTTCCCGGGACAGGAACAGCGGGGAGCTGTTTTTT.

This clonotype was seen at least ten times. This chain joins TRBV9 and TRBJ1-6, with 8 bases lining up with TRBD1. The CDR3 consists of 16 residues. Germline V gene sequence: CDR1 SGDLS, CDR2 YYNGEE. The J segment lost 2 bases and the V segment lost 4 bases, leaving 5 bases of the junction unmatched. The CDR3 DNA is TGTGCCAGCAGCCCTGGACAGGGAGCCTATAATTCACCCCTCCACTTT. It encodes CASSPGQGAYNSPLHF.

The J gene is TRBJ1-1, the V gene TRBV10-1; perhaps TRBD1 as D (5 bases). The germline gives CDR1 WNHNN, CDR2 SYGVQD (reference sequence). V dropped 6 bases and J dropped 0 bases, with 8 bases sitting between them. The CDR3 totals 13 residues. Written as DNA, the CDR3 is TGCGCCAGCAGGGACAACATGAACACTGAAGCTTTCTTT. Encoded protein: CASRDNMNTEAFF.

The table lists this clonotype with many counts. The V call is TRBV27, the J call TRBJ2-7; possibly TRBD2 for D (5 bases). The CDR3 runs 14 residues. From germline, CDR1 is MNHEY and CDR2 SMNVEV (reference sequence). V lost 6 bases and J 0 bases, leaving 12 bases between the germline ends. The CDR3 here is CASSRSGYSYEQYF. CDR3 nucleotides: TGTGCCAGCAGCCGCTCGGGATACTCCTACGAGCAGTACTTC.

At least ten counts were recorded for this clonotype. The chain joins TRBV7-2 to TRBJ2-2; the D is unclear. Trimming stripped 0 bases from V and 6 bases from J, with 8 bases between. This CDR3 is 14 amino acids long. In germline, CDR1 is SGHTA, CDR2 FQGNSA. DNA of the CDR3: TGTGCCAGCAGCTTAGCGTTGCTATCCGGGGAGCTGTTTTTT. Its translation: CASSLALLSGELFF.

The rearrangement uses TRBV28 and TRBJ1-6; D perhaps matches TRBD1 (5 bases). The ends were cut back, 5 bases at V and 7 bases at J, with 9 bases in the middle. Germline values: CDR1 MDHEN, CDR2 SYDVKM. This CDR3 is built from 13 residues. CDR3 in amino acids: CASSRRGNSPLHF. In nucleotides, the CDR3 is TGTGCCAGCAGTCGGAGGGGAAATTCACCCCTCCACTTT. The variable domain in full, with the rest retrieved from reference TRBV28 and TRBJ1-6, is DVKVTQSSRYLVKRTGEKVFLECVQDMDHENMFWYRQDPGLGLRLIYFSYDVKMKEKGDIPEGYSVSREKKERFSLILESASTNQTSMYLCASSRRGNSPLHFGNGTRLTVT.

The chain couples TRBV10-3 to TRBJ2-7, with 10 bases aligning to TRBD1. V lost 0 bases, J lost 6 bases, and 5 bases stayed unmatched. Germline CDR1 ENHRY, CDR2 SYGVKD. The CDR3 totals 15 residues. The DNA of the CDR3 is TGTGCCATCAGTGAGTCCGAGACAGGGGGCGGCGAGCAGTACTTC. Its translation: CAISESETGGGEQYF.

This clonotype was seen a few times. The J gene is TRBJ2-2, the V gene TRBV7-2, with D maybe TRBD2 (6 bases). The germline gives CDR1 SGHTA, CDR2 FQGNSA. The CDR3 consists of 14 residues. Trimming left V 2 bases short and J 7 bases short, with 11 bases between. CDR3 amino acids: CASSLLGGLGELFF. For the CDR3, the DNA is TGTGCCAGCAGCTTACTCGGGGGACTCGGGGAGCTGTTTTTT.

This chain links TRBV6-6 with TRBJ2-7; D ambiguous. The germline CDR1 and CDR2 sequences are MNHNY and SVGAGI (reference sequence). The CDR3 runs to 13 residues. V was cut by 6 bases and J by 7 bases, with 16 bases left in between. The CDR3 DNA sequence: TGTGCCAGCAGCTTGACACACCTTAGGGAGCAGTACTTC. It translates to CASSLTHLREQYF.

In its sample, this clonotype was seen many times. This chain connects TRBV20-1 to TRBJ1-2; D uncertain. The germline V gene has CDR1 DFQATT and CDR2 SNEGSKA (reference sequence). Deletions cut 2 bases from V and 0 bases from J, with 13 bases between. This CDR3 is 15 amino acids long. CDR3 in DNA: TGCAGTGCTAGATCCATCGGGGTCGCTAACTATGGCTACACCTTC. Translation: CSARSIGVANYGYTF.

This sequence joins TRBV7-2 and TRBJ1-6, with D perhaps matching TRBD1 (6 bases). Deletions cut 1 base from V and 10 bases from J, with 14 bases between. Germline CDR1 reads SGHTA; CDR2 reads FQGNSA. CDR3 length: 15 amino acids. This CDR3 reads CASSLGWGQDSPLHF. DNA for the CDR3: TGTGCCAGCAGCTTAGGATGGGGGCAAGACTCACCCCTCCACTTT.

This clonotype was seen at least ten times. This chain uses TRBV24-1 with TRBJ2-1, with a tentative D call TRBD1 (5 bases). Germline V lookup: CDR1 KGHDR, CDR2 SFDVKD. V lost 3 bases and J 7 bases, leaving 9 bases between the germline ends. The length of the CDR3 is 13 residues. CDR3 nucleotide sequence: TGTGCCACCAGTGATGTCGCAGGGAATGAGCAGTTCTTC. Its translation is CATSDVAGNEQFF.

In its sample, this clonotype was seen many times. V is TRBV29-1 and J is TRBJ2-7; 16 nucleotides align to TRBD2. The CDR3 is 16 amino acids. With 6 bases clipped from V and 5 bases from J, the junction kept 10 bases outside the gene matches. Germline V lookup: CDR1 SQVTM, CDR2 ANQGSEA. CDR3 coding DNA: TGCAGCGTAACCGGGACTAGCGGGAGGGCCAAGAACGAGCAGTACTTC. This encodes CSVTGTSGRAKNEQYF.

This chain uses TRBV6-6 with TRBJ2-3, with 16 bases that match TRBD2. Germline CDR1 is MNHNY and CDR2 is SVGAGI (reference sequence). CDR3 size: 17 residues. The ends lost 2 bases at V and 3 bases at J; junction bases unmatched: 2. CDR3 DNA sequence: TGTGCCAGCAGTTACGGGACTAGCGGGGGGGCTACAGATACGCAGTATTTT. It encodes CASSYGTSGGATDTQYF.

Points on this clonotype: A much larger clone is a single base away; this may be a read error. V and J are TRBV7-2 and TRBJ1-5, with TRBD1 identical over 7 bases. The CDR3 extends over 17 amino acids. The germline CDR1 and CDR2 sequences are SGHTA and FQGNSA. The CDR3 DNA is TGTGCCAGCAGCTTGGGGGCCTACAGGGGCGCCAATCAGCCCCAGCGTTTT. It is translated as CASSLGAYRGANQPQRF.